This paragraph covers one T cell receptor beta chain sequence. TCRdb's copy holds only in-frame clones and misses some; the assay was immunoSEQ multiplex PCR. The sample carries 55,000 to 65,000 clones, about 87% recorded once. The data were taken from a study of control samples from healthy donors and cancer patients. CDR1 is MNHEY and CDR2 is SVGAGI in the germline V gene. The germline V and J ends were trimmed by 7 bases and 2 bases, with 8 bases remaining between them. The CDR3 spans 13 residues. This clonotype was sampled from a woman aged 55-75 years with lung cancer. The sequenced sample was PBMCs. This chain joins TRBV6-5 and TRBJ1-4; D uncertain. The CDR3 DNA reads as TGTGCCAGCACTGGGGTCACTAATGAAAAACTGTTTTTT. Translated: CASTGVTNEKLFF.